The table lists the clone carrying this T cell receptor (beta chain) with a few counts. Its antigen is not identified. This record comes from a study of identical twins. Study conclusions and caveats: Cross-sectional statistical analysis was relied on for the conclusions, without the same donors being followed. Twins' excess sharing was less marked for out-of-frame beta sequences. Invariant MAIT and iNKT cells could partly confound zero-insertion analyses.

TCRdb passed the 5' RACE reads through MiXCR, listing each CDR3 protein once. Found here are some 500,000 distinct CDR3 sequences, more than 13% of them singletons; the top ten hold roughly 0.5%. The CDR3 is 13 amino acids. Looked up from germline, CDR1 is DFQATT and CDR2 is SNEGSKA (reference sequence). V dropped 6 bases and J dropped 5; count of bases not matched to a gene: 6. Another study also made use of these data, one on yellow fever vaccine responses in identical twins.

This receptor was identified in a woman aged 18-29 years in good health. The chain carries TRBV20-1 and TRBJ2-7; TRBD2 aligns across 11 bases. Sequencing was performed on CD4+ T cells sorted from blood. The CDR3 loop is CSAPRLAGNEQYF. DNA for the CDR3: TGCAGTGCACCTAGACTAGCGGGGAACGAGCAGTACTTC.